The 20 T cell receptor beta chains listed next were all sequenced from one sample in a study of T cell responses to AZD1222 COVID-19 vaccine. Using immunoSEQ multiplex PCR, the repertoire was profiled, and TCRdb retains in-frame clones only, with some absent. Of roughly 180,000 clones in the sample, approximately 90% were seen once. The input for sequencing was peripheral blood, taken 28 days after the second AZD1222 dose. These receptors were collected from an adult who received the AZD1222 COVID-19 vaccine.

V usage is TRBV9 and J usage is TRBJ2-7; D might be TRBD2 (6 bases). The CDR3 is made up of 16 amino acids. V gave up 4 bases and J gave up 3 bases, with 20 bases separating them. CDR1 is SGDLS, CDR2 YYNGEE, per germline. The CDR3 reads CASSPRRRASYYEQYF. The CDR3 DNA is TGTGCCAGCAGCCCGCGGAGGAGGGCCTCGTACTACGAGCAGTACTTC. The full variable domain, its missing parts supplied by reference TRBV9 and TRBJ2-7, is DSGVTQTPKHLITATGQRVTLRCSPRSGDLSVYWYQQSLDQGLQFLIQYYNGEERAKGNILERFSAQQFPDLHSELNLSSLELGDSALYFCASSPRRRASYYEQYFGPGTRLTVT.

The chain employs TRBV13 and TRBJ1-2; D gene uncertain. The CDR3 is 17 amino acids. V was cut by 2 bases and J by 0 bases, with 16 bases left in between. CDR1 PRHDT and CDR2 FYEKMQ come from the germline V gene (reference sequence). In DNA, the CDR3 is TGTGCCAGCAGCTTAAAAATGGCACCCGAAGCTAACTATGGCTACACCTTC. Protein sequence: CASSLKMAPEANYGYTF.

V gene TRBV6-5 combines with J gene TRBJ2-5, with no clear D. The CDR3 covers 12 residues. Germline V gene data show CDR1 as MNHEY and CDR2 as SVGAGI. V gave up 2 bases and J gave up 4 bases, with 5 bases separating them. Here the CDR3 DNA reads TGTGCCAGCAGTTACACCCGAGAGACCCAGTACTTC. Its protein is CASSYTRETQYF.

The V call is TRBV7-2, the J call TRBJ1-5; 10 bases fit TRBD1. The germline V gene has CDR1 SGHTA and CDR2 FQGNSA. The CDR3 loop spans 14 amino acids. J gave up 5 bases and V 6 bases, and 4 bases lay outside the gene matches. CDR3 DNA: TGTGCCAGCAGTCCGGACAGGGGGTATCAGCCCCAGCATTTT. Its protein is CASSPDRGYQPQHF.

V is TRBV19 and J is TRBJ2-3; 7 bases map to TRBD2. The V gene's germline CDR1 is LNHDA and CDR2 SQIVND (reference sequence). The CDR3 spans 16 residues. The trim removed 6 bases at V and 4 bases at J, leaving 13 bases unmatched. CDR3 coding DNA: TGTGCCAGTAGCTTACCCCCGGGGGGAGGACCAGATACGCAGTATTTT. Encoded protein: CASSLPPGGGPDTQYF.

This clone was counted a single time. This rearrangement joins TRBV30 to TRBJ2-7, with TRBD2 matching 12 bases. CDR3 size: 15 residues. CDR1 and CDR2 (germline): GTSNPN, SVGIG (reference sequence). The trim removed 2 bases at V and 3 bases at J, leaving 5 bases unmatched. The CDR3 DNA follows: TGTGCCTGGAGTATGACTAGCGGGAGAATCTACGAGCAGTACTTC. Translation gives CAWSMTSGRIYEQYF.

The V call is TRBV4-3, the J call TRBJ2-2, with 8 bases that match TRBD1. Germline CDR1 LGHNA, CDR2 YSLEER. V was clipped by 4 bases and J by 2 bases; unmatched bases: 3. This CDR3 is 15 amino acids long. CDR3 nucleotide sequence: TGCGCCAGCAGCCCCGGGACAGGAAACACCGGGGAGCTGTTTTTT. Translating it yields CASSPGTGNTGELFF.

The gene calls are TRBV5-5 and TRBJ2-5, with D perhaps matching TRBD1 or TRBD2 (5 bases each). Germline V CDR1 and CDR2: SGHKS, YYEKEE (reference sequence). The CDR3 has 13 residues. Trimming pared 4 bases from V and 4 bases from J, leaving 11 bases between. CDR3 loop: CASSRDPGETQYF. The CDR3 DNA reads as TGTGCCAGCAGCCGGGACCCCGGAGAGACCCAGTACTTC.

The chain employs TRBV18 and TRBJ1-6, with unresolved D. This CDR3 is built from 14 residues. Trimming cost V 1 base and J 11 bases, with 12 bases left between them. The germline V gene has CDR1 KGHSH and CDR2 LQKENI. The CDR3 reads CASSPRFTETPLHF. CDR3 DNA: TGTGCCAGCTCACCACGGTTCACCGAAACACCCCTCCACTTT.

The chain recombines TRBV27 with TRBJ2-5; TRBD2 matches at 14 bases. Germline values: CDR1 MNHEY, CDR2 SMNVEV (reference sequence). The CDR3 is made up of 15 amino acids. The V gene end was trimmed by 8 bases and the J gene end by 4 bases; junction bases not matched to a gene: 6. The CDR3 sequence is CASGTSGRMGETQYF. DNA of the CDR3: TGTGCCAGCGGGACTAGCGGGAGAATGGGAGAGACCCAGTACTTC.

J is TRBJ1-2 and V is TRBV25-1; a possible D gene is TRBD1 (6 bases). This CDR3 comprises 12 residues. Germline V gene lookup returns CDR1 MGHDK and CDR2 SYGVNS. The V and J ends lost 7 bases and 7 bases respectively, with 13 bases between them. In nucleotides, the CDR3 is TGTGCCAGCACTGGGGGCGCGCCTGGCTACACCTTC. Its protein product is CASTGGAPGYTF.

The chain employs TRBV6-5 and TRBJ1-2, with D unresolved. The V gene's germline CDR1 is MNHEY and CDR2 SVGAGI. The CDR3 extends over 13 amino acids. Trimming removed 0 bases at V and 7 bases at J, with 9 bases between. CDR3 bases: TGTGCCAGCAGTTACTCAGGGATCTCTGGCTACACCTTC. Amino acid sequence: CASSYSGISGYTF.

The chain uses TRBV12-3 or TRBV12-4 and TRBJ1-1; D possibly corresponds to TRBD1 (5 bases). The CDR3 has 13 amino acids. The germline V and J ends were trimmed by 5 bases and 8 bases, with 15 bases remaining between them. This chain's CDR3 is CASSPRGSSEAFF. Written as DNA, the CDR3 is TGTGCCAGCAGTCCCCGGGGCTCTTCGGAAGCTTTCTTT.

The chain links TRBV7-9 to TRBJ1-2, with D possibly TRBD1 on 6 matching bases. Trimming pared 4 bases from V and 8 bases from J, leaving 17 bases between. Germline CDR1 SEHNR, CDR2 FQNEAQ (reference sequence). This CDR3 has 14 residues. CDR3 in amino acids: CASSSGAGVNGYTF. The CDR3, as DNA: TGTGCCAGCAGCTCCGGCGCAGGGGTGAACGGCTACACCTTC.

This clone has only a few counts. The genes are TRBV7-8 and TRBJ2-7, with D maybe TRBD1 (5 bases). CDR1 and CDR2 (germline): SGHVS, FQNEAQ. V lost 4 bases and J lost 2, with 15 bases in between. The CDR3 length is 15 residues. The CDR3 DNA is TGTGCCAGCAGCTCTGGACACGCGATAACCTACGAGCAGTACTTC. Its protein is CASSSGHAITYEQYF.

The V and J genes are TRBV6-1 and TRBJ1-5; D is possibly TRBD1 (6 bases). Germline lookup yields CDR1 MNHNS and CDR2 SASEGT. CDR3 length: 15 amino acids. Trimming left V 6 bases short and J 4 bases short, with 16 bases between. The CDR3 nucleotides read TGTGCCAGCAGCTTCGAGGGGGGTTCAAATCAGCCCCAGCATTTT. It specifies CASSFEGGSNQPQHF.

V is TRBV5-1 and J is TRBJ1-4; D gene uncertain. Looked up from germline, CDR1 is SGHRS and CDR2 is YFSETQ. The length of the CDR3 is 15 residues. V was trimmed by 1 base and J by 0 bases, leaving 7 bases between them. CDR3 amino acids: CASSLTVATNEKLFF. The CDR3 bases are TGCGCCAGCAGCTTGACGGTTGCAACTAATGAAAAACTGTTTTTT.

The rearrangement links TRBV7-9 to TRBJ1-2, with 11 bases identical to TRBD1. V lost 5 bases, J lost 8 bases, and 10 bases stayed unmatched. Germline loops: CDR1 SEHNR, CDR2 FQNEAQ (reference sequence). This CDR3 is 15 amino acids long. CDR3 DNA sequence: TGTGCCAGCAGCCCCACGGGACAGGGGGGAGACGGCTACACCTTC. This gives the protein CASSPTGQGGDGYTF.

V and J are TRBV19 and TRBJ2-7, with TRBD2 as a possible D gene (5 bases). V gave up 8 bases and J gave up 2 bases, with 13 bases separating them. This CDR3 has 13 residues. CDR1 and CDR2 (germline): LNHDA, SQIVND (reference sequence). In nucleotides, the CDR3 is TGTGCCAGTGGGGTCGGGATCGCCTACGAGCAGTACTTC. It yields the protein CASGVGIAYEQYF.

The CDR3 here is CAWSAMAGRLLETQYF. In DNA, the CDR3 is TGTGCCTGGAGTGCCATGGCGGGACGATTACTGGAGACCCAGTACTTC. This chain joins TRBV30 and TRBJ2-5; the D gene is possibly TRBD2 (6 bases). The V end lost 1 base, the J end lost 5 bases, and 20 bases lay between the germline ends. Germline values: CDR1 GTSNPN, CDR2 SVGIG (reference sequence). The CDR3 is made up of 16 amino acids.